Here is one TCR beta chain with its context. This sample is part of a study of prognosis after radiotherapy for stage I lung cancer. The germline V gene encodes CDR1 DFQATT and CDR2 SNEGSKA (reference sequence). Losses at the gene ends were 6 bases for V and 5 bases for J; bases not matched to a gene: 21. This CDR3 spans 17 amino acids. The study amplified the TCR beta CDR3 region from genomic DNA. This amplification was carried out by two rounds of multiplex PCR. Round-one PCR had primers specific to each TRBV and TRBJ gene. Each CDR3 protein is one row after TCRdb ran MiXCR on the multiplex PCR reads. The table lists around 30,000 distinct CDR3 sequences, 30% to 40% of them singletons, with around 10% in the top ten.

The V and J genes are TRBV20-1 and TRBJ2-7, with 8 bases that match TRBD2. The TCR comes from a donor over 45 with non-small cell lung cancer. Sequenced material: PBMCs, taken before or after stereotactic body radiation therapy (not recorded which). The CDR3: CSALIKPSGSLYHEQYF. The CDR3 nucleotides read TGCAGTGCGCTAATAAAACCGAGCGGGAGCCTTTACCACGAGCAGTACTTC.